Listed below are T cell receptor beta chains from one sample, sequenced in a study of blood T cell repertoires in COVID-19. Sequenced by immunoSEQ multiplex PCR; TCRdb stores in-frame clones only, minus some. The repertoire includes tens of thousands of clones, 75% to 85% of them detected once, and 20% sits in the top ten. Sequencing used peripheral blood. These receptors originate from a woman aged 70-85 years with acute or convalescent COVID-19. CDR3s include the opening cysteine and the closing phenylalanine or tryptophan. A D gene is named only where the DNA matches it firmly. The size entry is marked missing in some rows and otherwise reads once, few, many or a size class.

J,D,V,size,CDR3,DNA
TRBJ1-3,TRBD1,TRBV19,.,CASSIWDSSGNTIYF,TGTGCCAGTAGTATATGGGACAGCTCTGGAAACACCATATATTTT
TRBJ2-7,TRBD1,TRBV28,.,CASSTGQGLYEQYF,TGTGCCAGCAGTACAGGACAGGGGTTGTACGAGCAGTACTTC
TRBJ1-5,.,TRBV6-1,.,CASSEVLNQPQHF,TGTGCCAGCAGTGAAGTTCTCAATCAGCCCCAGCATTTT
TRBJ1-6,.,TRBV18,.,CASSPRTTAYNSPLHF,TGTGCCAGCTCACCCCGGACTACAGCCTATAATTCACCCCTCCACTTT
TRBJ2-3,.,TRBV7-2,.,CASSLVSGQVGQGRDTQYF,TGTGCCAGCAGCTTAGTTAGTGGGCAAGTTGGGCAGGGTAGAGATACGCAGTATTTT
TRBJ1-5,.,TRBV16,.,CASSQSGRNNQPQHF,TGTGCCAGCAGCCAATCGGGCAGAAACAATCAGCCCCAGCATTTT
TRBJ1-1,TRBD1,TRBV28,.,CASSYRGETEAFF,TGTGCCAGCAGTTACAGGGGGGAGACTGAAGCTTTCTTT
TRBJ2-2,TRBD2,TRBV9,.,CASSFSGTTNTGELFF,TGTGCCAGCAGTTTTAGCGGGACGACGAACACCGGGGAGCTGTTTTTT
TRBJ1-5,.,TRBV7-9,.,CASSRGQNSNQPQHF,TGTGCCAGCAGCCGAGGGCAAAATAGCAATCAGCCCCAGCATTTT
TRBJ1-2,.,TRBV19,.,CASSIVAGGYTF,TGTGCCAGTAGTATAGTGGCGGGAGGCTACACCTTC
TRBJ1-1,.,TRBV18,.,CASSPMGRGRGNEAFF,TGTGCCAGCTCACCAATGGGCAGGGGCAGAGGGAATGAAGCTTTCTTT
TRBJ2-3,.,TRBV18,.,CASSPADRTDTQYF,TGTGCCAGCTCACCGGCGGATCGCACAGATACGCAGTATTTT
TRBJ2-7,TRBD1,TRBV2,.,CASSSDRAYEQYF,TGTGCCAGCAGTTCGGACAGGGCCTACGAGCAGTACTTC
TRBJ2-1,.,TRBV6-5,.,CASKNRERGNEQFF,TGTGCCAGCAAGAACAGGGAAAGAGGTAATGAGCAGTTCTTC
TRBJ2-1,TRBD2,TRBV28,.,CASSNRRPGLAGRGNEQFF,TGTGCCAGCAGTAACCGTAGGCCAGGACTAGCGGGGAGGGGCAATGAGCAGTTCTTC
TRBJ2-1,TRBD2,TRBV7-9,.,CASSPTLGLAGVTYNEQFF,TGTGCCAGCAGCCCCACCCTTGGACTAGCGGGAGTTACCTACAATGAGCAGTTCTTC
TRBJ1-2,.,TRBV7-9,.,CASSLGADWGYTF,TGTGCCAGCAGCTTAGGGGCCGATTGGGGCTACACCTTC
TRBJ2-1,TRBD1,TRBV25-1,few,CASSGNTGVTYNEQFF,TGTGCCAGCAGTGGTAATACAGGGGTCACCTACAATGAGCAGTTCTTC
TRBJ2-7,TRBD2,TRBV11-3,.,CASSLSISGSNEQYF,TGTGCCAGCAGCTTAAGTATTAGCGGGAGTAACGAGCAGTACTTC
TRBJ2-7,.,TRBV29-1,once,CSAGGYSYEQYF,TGCAGCGCCGGGGGTTACAGCTACGAGCAGTACTTC